This T cell receptor beta chain was profiled in a study of blood T cell repertoires in COVID-19 (dated by TCRdb to 2018 to 2020). Looking at the study overall: The collaborator samples originated in the United States, Italy and Spain and spanned the acute and convalescent phases of COVID-19. The repertoires were released in a freely available public database intended as a resource for research on the immune response to SARS-CoV-2. The samples were drawn from the first 160 participants of the ongoing ImmuneRACE study and from over a thousand subjects provided by 6 global collaborators. Deeply sampled blood TCRbeta repertoires from subjects exposed to, actively infected with, or recovered from COVID-19 were included in the dataset. The material from the prospective study consisted of cDNA or gDNA derived from T cells, B-cell-depleted T cells, or PBMCs. Nearly every sample came with metadata listing a de-identified subject ID, COVID-19 status, age in years and sex. Where available, HLA class I and class II types were taken from metadata supplied by the sample provider and were not determined by assay-based typing. Study-wide findings and limitations: How much clinical and demographic metadata was included differed by source and by participant, and the metadata was provided uncurated.

The CDR3 holds 14 amino acids from the cysteine to the phenylalanine. Here the CDR3 DNA is all that survives: 42 bases in frame from base 1. The junction shows trimming of 0 bases on V and 2 bases on J, plus 9 bases between the germline ends. As encoded in the germline V gene, CDR1 is SGHRS while CDR2 is YFSETQ. About this clone: Its antigen remains unidentified. No much larger clone exists at a distance of one base, and base qualities are not known.

Collaborating institutions collected whole blood in K2EDTA tubes following their own protocols. Collaborator samples were shipped for TCRbeta analysis as frozen whole blood, isolated PBMCs, or DNA extracted from either sample type. TCRbeta CDR3 regions were amplified from genomic DNA by means of the immunoSEQ Assay, a bias-controlled multiplex PCR. On the authors' methods: The number of nucleated cells in each sample was estimated from the amplification of reference gene primers within the assay. To quantify the absolute abundance of each unique TCRbeta CDR3 rearrangement, sequence reads were collapsed and filtered. For each sample, productive Simpson clonality was calculated by taking the square root of Simpson's diversity index across productive rearrangements. TCRdb mirrors the immuneACCESS table, restricted to in-frame sequences. Some clones are absent from its copies; in checked studies, under half trace to an unresolved V gene, and the reason for the others is unknown. That table gives V, J and clone size, and the DNA gave D and trimming. The sample table lists around 270,000 clones, more than 85% of them with a count of one. The ten largest make up around 0.84% of the sample.

Input material: peripheral blood. The V and J segments used are TRBV5-1 and TRBJ2-7; the D gene cannot be named for sure. This receptor was taken from a man aged 25-45 years with acute or convalescent COVID-19. The CDR3 reads CASSLVPTTYEQYF. The DNA reads TGCGCCAGCAGCTTGGTTCCGACAACCTACGAGCAGTACTTC.